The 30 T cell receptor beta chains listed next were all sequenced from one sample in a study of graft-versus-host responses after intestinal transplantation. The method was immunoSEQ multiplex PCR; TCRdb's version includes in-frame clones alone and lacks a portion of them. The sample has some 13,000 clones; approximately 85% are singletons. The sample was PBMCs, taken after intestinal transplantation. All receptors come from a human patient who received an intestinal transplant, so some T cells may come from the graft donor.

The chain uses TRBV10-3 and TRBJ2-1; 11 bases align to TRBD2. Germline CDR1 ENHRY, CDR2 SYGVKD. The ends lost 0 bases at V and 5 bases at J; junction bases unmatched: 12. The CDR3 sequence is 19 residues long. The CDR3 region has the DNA TGTGCCATCAGTGAGTCGAGTGGCCTCAGTAGCGGGGGGGACAATGAGCAGTTCTTC. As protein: CAISESSGLSSGGDNEQFF.

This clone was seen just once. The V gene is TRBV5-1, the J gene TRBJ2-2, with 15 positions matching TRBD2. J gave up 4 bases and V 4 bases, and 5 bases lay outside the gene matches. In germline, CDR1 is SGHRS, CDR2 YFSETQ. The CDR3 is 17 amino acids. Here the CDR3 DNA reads TGCGCCAGCAGCCTGGGACTAGCGGGAGGAGTCACCGGGGAGCTGTTTTTT. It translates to CASSLGLAGGVTGELFF.

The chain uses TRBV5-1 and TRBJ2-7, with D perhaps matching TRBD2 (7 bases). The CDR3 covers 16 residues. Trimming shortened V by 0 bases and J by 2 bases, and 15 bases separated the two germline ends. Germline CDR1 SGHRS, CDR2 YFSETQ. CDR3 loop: CASSLAGGRRTYEQYF. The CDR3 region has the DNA TGCGCCAGCAGCTTGGCGGGGGGCCGAAGAACCTACGAGCAGTACTTC.

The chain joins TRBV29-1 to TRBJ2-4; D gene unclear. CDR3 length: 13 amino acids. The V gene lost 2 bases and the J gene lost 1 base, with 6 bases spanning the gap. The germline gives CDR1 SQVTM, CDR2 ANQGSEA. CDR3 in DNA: TGCAGCGTTGAAACCGGGGCCAAAAACATTCAGTACTTC. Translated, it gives CSVETGAKNIQYF.

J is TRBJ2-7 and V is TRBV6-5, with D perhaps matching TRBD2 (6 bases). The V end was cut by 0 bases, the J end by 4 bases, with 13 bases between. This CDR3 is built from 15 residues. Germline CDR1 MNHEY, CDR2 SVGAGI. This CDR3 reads CASSYSNGGGYEQYF. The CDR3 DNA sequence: TGTGCCAGCAGTTACTCGAATGGAGGAGGGTACGAGCAGTACTTC.

CDR3 region: CASSYSGGQRGGGYTF. Here the CDR3 DNA reads TGTGCCAGCAGTTACTCGGGGGGACAGAGAGGGGGCGGCTACACCTTC. The rearrangement uses TRBV6-5 and TRBJ1-2; 7 bases match TRBD1. The V gene end was trimmed by 0 bases and the J gene end by 8 bases; junction bases not matched to a gene: 12. The CDR3 runs to 16 residues. Germline assignment: CDR1 MNHEY and CDR2 SVGAGI.

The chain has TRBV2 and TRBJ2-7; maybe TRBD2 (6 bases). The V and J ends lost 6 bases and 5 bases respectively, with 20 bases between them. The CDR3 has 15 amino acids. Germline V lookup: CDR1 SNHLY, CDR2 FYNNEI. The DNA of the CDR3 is TGTGCCAGCAGGGGCCGGGAGAAGGGGTCCCACGAGCAGTACTTC. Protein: CASRGREKGSHEQYF.

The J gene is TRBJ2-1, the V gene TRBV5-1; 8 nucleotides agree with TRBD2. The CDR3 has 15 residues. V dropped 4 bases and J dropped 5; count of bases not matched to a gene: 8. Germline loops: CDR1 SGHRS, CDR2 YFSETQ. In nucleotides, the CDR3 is TGCGCCAGCAGCCCCGGACCGGGGGGGGACAATGAGCAGTTCTTC. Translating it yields CASSPGPGGDNEQFF.

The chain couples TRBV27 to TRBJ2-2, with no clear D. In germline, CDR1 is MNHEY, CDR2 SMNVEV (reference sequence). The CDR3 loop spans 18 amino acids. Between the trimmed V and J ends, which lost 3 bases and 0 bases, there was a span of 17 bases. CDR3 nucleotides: TGTGCCAGCAGTTTTAGGGTGAGGACCTCCGCGAACACCGGGGAGCTGTTTTTT. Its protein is CASSFRVRTSANTGELFF.

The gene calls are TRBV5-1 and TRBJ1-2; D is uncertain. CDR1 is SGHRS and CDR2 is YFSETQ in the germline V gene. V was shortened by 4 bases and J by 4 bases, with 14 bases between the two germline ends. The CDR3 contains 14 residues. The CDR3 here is CASSQDANSYGYTF. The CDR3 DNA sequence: TGCGCCAGCAGCCAGGACGCCAACTCCTATGGCTACACCTTC.

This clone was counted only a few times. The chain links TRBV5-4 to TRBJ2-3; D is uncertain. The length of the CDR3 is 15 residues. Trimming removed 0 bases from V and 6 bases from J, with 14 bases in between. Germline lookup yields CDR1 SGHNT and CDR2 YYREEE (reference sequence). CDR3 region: CASSLVSGLGDTQYF. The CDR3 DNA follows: TGTGCCAGCAGCTTGGTCTCCGGCTTGGGGGATACGCAGTATTTT.

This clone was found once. The CDR3 loop reads CATLLMAGGNTGELFF. In DNA, the CDR3 is TGTGCCACCCTGCTTATGGCAGGGGGCAACACCGGGGAGCTGTTTTTT. The genes are TRBV15 and TRBJ2-2, with 8 bases that match TRBD1. With V trimmed by 8 bases and J by 2 bases, 10 bases remained unmatched. The length of the CDR3 is 16 residues. Germline V gene lookup returns CDR1 LNHNV and CDR2 YYDKDF (reference sequence).

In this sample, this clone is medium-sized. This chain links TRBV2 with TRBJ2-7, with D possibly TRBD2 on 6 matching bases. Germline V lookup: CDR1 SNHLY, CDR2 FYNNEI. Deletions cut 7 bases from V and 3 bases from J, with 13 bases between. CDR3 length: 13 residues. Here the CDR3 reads CASMGGTRYEQYF. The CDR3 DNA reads TGTGCCAGCATGGGAGGTACACGCTACGAGCAGTACTTC.

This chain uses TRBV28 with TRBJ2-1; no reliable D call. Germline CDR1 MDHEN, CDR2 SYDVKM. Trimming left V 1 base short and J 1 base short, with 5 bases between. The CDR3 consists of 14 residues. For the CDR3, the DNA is TGTGCCAGCAGTTTATTTTTATCCTACAATGAGCAGTTCTTC. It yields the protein CASSLFLSYNEQFF.

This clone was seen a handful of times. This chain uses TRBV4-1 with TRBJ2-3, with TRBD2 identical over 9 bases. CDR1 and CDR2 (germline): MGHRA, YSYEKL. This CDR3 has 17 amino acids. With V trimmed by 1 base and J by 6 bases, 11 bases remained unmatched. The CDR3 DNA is TGCGCCAGCAGCCAAGGGGGCGGGAGGGCCCAGGGGGATACGCAGTATTTT. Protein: CASSQGGGRAQGDTQYF.

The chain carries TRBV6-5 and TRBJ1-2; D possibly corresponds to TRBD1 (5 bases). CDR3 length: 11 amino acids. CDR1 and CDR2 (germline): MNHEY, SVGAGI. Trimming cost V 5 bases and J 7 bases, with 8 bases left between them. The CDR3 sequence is CASSPGFGYTF. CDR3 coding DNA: TGTGCCAGCAGTCCAGGGTTTGGCTACACCTTC.

CDR3 bases: TGTGCCAGCAGTGGGACTTTAGGGGGACAAGAGACCCAGTACTTC. This codes for CASSGTLGGQETQYF. The V and J genes are TRBV6-5 and TRBJ2-5, with D perhaps TRBD1 or TRBD2 (6 bases each). The V end was cut by 5 bases, the J end by 2 bases, with 15 bases between. Germline V gene sequence: CDR1 MNHEY, CDR2 SVGAGI. The CDR3 is made up of 15 amino acids.

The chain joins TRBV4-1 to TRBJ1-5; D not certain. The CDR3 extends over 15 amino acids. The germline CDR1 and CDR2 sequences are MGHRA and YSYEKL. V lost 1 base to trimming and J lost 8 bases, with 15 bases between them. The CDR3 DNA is TGCGCCAGCAGCCAAGCTTCTGGGCTTAATGAGCCCCAGCATTTT. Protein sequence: CASSQASGLNEPQHF.

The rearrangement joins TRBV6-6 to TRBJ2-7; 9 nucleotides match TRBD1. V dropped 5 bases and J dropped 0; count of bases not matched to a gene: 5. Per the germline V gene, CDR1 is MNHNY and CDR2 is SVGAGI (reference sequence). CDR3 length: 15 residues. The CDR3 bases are TGTGCCAGCAGTCTCGGGACAGGGCGCTCCTACGAGCAGTACTTC. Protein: CASSLGTGRSYEQYF.

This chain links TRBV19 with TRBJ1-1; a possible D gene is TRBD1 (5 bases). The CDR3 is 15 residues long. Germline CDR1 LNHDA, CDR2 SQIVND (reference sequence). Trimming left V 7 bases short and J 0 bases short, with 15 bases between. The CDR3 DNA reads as TGTGCCAGTATGTCCCGGGGGTACTTGAACACTGAAGCTTTCTTT. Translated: CASMSRGYLNTEAFF.

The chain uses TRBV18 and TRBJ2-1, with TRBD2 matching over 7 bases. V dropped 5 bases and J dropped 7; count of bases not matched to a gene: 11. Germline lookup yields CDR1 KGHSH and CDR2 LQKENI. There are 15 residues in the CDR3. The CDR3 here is CASSSREQAENEQFF. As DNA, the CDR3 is TGTGCCAGCTCATCGCGGGAGCAGGCTGAGAATGAGCAGTTCTTC.

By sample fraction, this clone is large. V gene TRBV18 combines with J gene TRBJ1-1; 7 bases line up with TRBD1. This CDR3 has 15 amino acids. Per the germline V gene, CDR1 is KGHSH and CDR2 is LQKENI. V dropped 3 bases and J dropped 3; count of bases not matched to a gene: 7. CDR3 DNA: TGTGCCAGCTCACCTGCAGGGGGGGCGTACACTGAAGCTTTCTTT. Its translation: CASSPAGGAYTEAFF.

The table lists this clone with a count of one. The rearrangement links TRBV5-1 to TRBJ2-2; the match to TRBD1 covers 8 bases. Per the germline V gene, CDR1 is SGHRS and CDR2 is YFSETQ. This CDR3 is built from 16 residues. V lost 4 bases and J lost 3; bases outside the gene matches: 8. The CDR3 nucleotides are TGCGCCAGCAGCCCGCGGACAGGGTTGGACACCGGGGAGCTGTTTTTT. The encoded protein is CASSPRTGLDTGELFF.

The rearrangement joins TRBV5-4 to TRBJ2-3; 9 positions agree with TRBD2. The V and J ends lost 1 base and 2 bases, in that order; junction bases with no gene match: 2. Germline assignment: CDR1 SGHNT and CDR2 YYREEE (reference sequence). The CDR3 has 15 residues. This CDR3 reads CASSLRLADTDTQYF. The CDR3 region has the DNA TGTGCCAGCAGCTTGCGACTAGCGGACACAGATACGCAGTATTTT.

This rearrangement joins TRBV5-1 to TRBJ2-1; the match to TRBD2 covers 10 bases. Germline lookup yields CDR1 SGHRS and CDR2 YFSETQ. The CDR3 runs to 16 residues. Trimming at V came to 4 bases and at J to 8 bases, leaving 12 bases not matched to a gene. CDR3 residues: CASSPFGTSGIYEQFF. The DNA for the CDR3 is TGCGCCAGCAGCCCCTTTGGCACTAGCGGGATCTATGAGCAGTTCTTC.

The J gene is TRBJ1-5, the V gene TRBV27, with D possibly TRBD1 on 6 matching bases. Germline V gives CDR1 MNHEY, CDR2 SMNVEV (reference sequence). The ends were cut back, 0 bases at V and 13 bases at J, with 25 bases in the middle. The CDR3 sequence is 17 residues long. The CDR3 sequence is CASSLSLVDRRTRPQHF. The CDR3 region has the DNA TGTGCCAGCAGTTTATCCCTAGTCGACAGGAGAACCCGCCCTCAGCATTTT.

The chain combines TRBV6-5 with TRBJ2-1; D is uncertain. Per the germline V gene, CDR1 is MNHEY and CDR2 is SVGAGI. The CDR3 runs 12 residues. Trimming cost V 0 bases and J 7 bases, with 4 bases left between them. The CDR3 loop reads CASSYSGNEQFF. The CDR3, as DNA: TGTGCCAGCAGTTACTCAGGAAATGAGCAGTTCTTC.

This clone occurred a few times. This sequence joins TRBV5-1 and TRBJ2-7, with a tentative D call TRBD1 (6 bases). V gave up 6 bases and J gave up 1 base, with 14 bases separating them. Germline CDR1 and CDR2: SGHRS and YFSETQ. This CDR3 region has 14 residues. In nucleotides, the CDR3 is TGCGCCAGCACCAGGGACATTGGATCCTACGAGCAGTACTTC. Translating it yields CASTRDIGSYEQYF.

The CDR3 sequence is CASSDTTVMNYGYTF. The CDR3 nucleotides read TGTGCCAGCAGTGATACAACAGTTATGAACTATGGCTACACCTTC. This chain uses TRBV25-1 with TRBJ1-2; D is undetermined. Trimming left V 3 bases short and J 2 bases short, with 13 bases between. The CDR3 runs to 15 residues. Germline V gene lookup returns CDR1 MGHDK and CDR2 SYGVNS.

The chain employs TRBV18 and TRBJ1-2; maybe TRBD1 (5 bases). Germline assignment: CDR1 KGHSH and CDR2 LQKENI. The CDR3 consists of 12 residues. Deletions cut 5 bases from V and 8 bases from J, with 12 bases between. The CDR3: CASSADTQGYTF. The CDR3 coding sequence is TGTGCCAGCTCAGCGGACACCCAGGGCTACACCTTC.